A single TCR beta chain is shown here with its context. What it binds is unknown. These data are taken from a study of cytotoxic CD8 clonotypes in ibrutinib-treated CLL. Whole-study results and caveats: The study found public clonotypes uncommon, contracting or stable on treatment.

This CDR3 comprises 13 residues. V was pared by 8 bases and J by 8 bases, with 15 bases between. Germline loops: CDR1 MGHRA, CDR2 YSYEKL. Method: immunoSEQ multiplex PCR; TCRdb's copy keeps in-frame clones and lacks some. The data contain some 58,000 clones, about 65% of them seen just once; the ten biggest clones take up 43%. The receptor's source is a human donor with chronic lymphocytic leukemia. This specimen was PBMCs, taken after 12 months of ibrutinib treatment. This rearrangement joins TRBV4-1 to TRBJ1-4; D is unclear. The CDR3 region is CASRPAGSEKLFF. The CDR3 DNA reads as TGCGCCAGCCGCCCCGCGGGGTCGGAAAAACTGTTTTTT.